The 2 T cell receptor beta chains listed next were all sequenced from one sample in a study of CD8+CD57+ T cells in acquired aplastic anemia. An expansion of CD8+CD57+ cells by flow cytometry had been shown in patients chosen for sequencing. CDR3 and TCR beta VDJ profiling relied on genomic DNA as the template. TCRdb fed the reads into MiXCR, producing one record per CDR3 protein. This table has 180,000 or so distinct CDR3 sequences, less than 60% appearing once. Sequenced material: sorted CD4+, CD8+, or CD8+CD57+ T cells (not recorded which) from PBMCs. Receptors originate from a human donor with aplastic anemia.

The chain is built from TRBV25-1 and TRBJ2-1; D is unclear. Germline V CDR1 and CDR2: MGHDK, SYGVNS. V lost 5 bases to trimming and J lost 6 bases, with 11 bases between them. The CDR3 is 13 residues long. CDR3 bases: TGTGCCAGCAGTCCGCAGGACCTCAATGAGCAGTTCTTC. The encoded protein is CASSPQDLNEQFF.

This clonotype was observed many times. The gene calls are TRBV14 and TRBJ1-1; no definite D call. CDR3 length: 12 residues. The V gene lost 2 bases and the J gene lost 2 bases, with 3 bases spanning the gap. Germline V gene data show CDR1 as SGHDN and CDR2 as FVKESK. CDR3 DNA: TGTGCCAGCAGCCAAATAAACACTGAAGCTTTCTTT. Residues: CASSQINTEAFF.